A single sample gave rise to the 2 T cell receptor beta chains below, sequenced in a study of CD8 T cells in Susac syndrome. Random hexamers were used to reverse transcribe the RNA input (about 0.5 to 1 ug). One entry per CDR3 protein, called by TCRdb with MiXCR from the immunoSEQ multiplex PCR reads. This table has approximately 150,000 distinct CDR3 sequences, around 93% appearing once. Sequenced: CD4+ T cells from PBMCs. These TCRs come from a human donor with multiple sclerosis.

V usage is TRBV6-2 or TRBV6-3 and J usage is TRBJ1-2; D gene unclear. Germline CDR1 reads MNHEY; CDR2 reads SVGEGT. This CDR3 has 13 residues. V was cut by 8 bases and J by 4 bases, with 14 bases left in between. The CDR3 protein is CASQWRASYGYTF. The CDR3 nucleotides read TGTGCCAGCCAATGGAGGGCAAGCTATGGCTACACCTTC.

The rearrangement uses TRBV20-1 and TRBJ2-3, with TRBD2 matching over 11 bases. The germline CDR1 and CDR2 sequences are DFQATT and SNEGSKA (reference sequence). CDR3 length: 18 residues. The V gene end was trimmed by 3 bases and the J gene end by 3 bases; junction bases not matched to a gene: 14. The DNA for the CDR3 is TGCAGTGCTAGTCGAGTCCAAGGGACTAGCGGTGTGACAGATACGCAGTATTTT. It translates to CSASRVQGTSGVTDTQYF.